This T cell receptor beta chain derives from a study of blood T cell repertoires in COVID-19. Study overall: Some COVID-19 samples were acute and others convalescent; all came from the United States, Italy and Spain. Nucleic acid was either cDNA or gDNA, and it came from T cells, B-cell-depleted T cells, or PBMCs.

This CDR3 spans 16 amino acids. Trimming cost V 2 bases and J 3 bases; bases outside gene matches: 9. CDR1 and CDR2 from the germline V gene are SGHVS and FNYEAQ. As originally analysed: Amplification from reference gene primers served as the basis for estimated nucleated cell counts. TCRdb's copy holds only in-frame clones and misses some; the assay was immunoSEQ multiplex PCR. From that table come the V and J calls and clone size; the DNA was used to work out D and trimming. This sample has 120,000 or so clones; more than 65% occur once, and the top ten carry 25%. Sequencing was carried out using peripheral blood. The V call is TRBV7-6, the J call TRBJ2-7; the match to TRBD2 covers 8 bases. The TCR was taken from a human donor in a cohort sampled during active COVID-19. CDR3 sequence reads: CASSLNEWRGDYEQYF. CDR3 in DNA: TGTGCCAGCAGCTTAAATGAGTGGCGGGGGGACTACGAGCAGTACTTC.